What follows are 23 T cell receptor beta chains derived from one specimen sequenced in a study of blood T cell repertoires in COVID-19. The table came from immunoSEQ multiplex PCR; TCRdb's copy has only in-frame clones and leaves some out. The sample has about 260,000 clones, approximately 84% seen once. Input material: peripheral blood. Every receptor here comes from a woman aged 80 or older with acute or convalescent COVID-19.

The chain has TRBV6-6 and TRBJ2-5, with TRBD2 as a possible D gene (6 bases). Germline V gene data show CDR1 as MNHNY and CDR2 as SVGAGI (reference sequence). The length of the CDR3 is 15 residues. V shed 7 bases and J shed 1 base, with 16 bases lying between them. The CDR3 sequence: CASTEGRGIQETQYF. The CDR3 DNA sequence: TGTGCCAGCACGGAGGGACGCGGGATCCAAGAGACCCAGTACTTC.

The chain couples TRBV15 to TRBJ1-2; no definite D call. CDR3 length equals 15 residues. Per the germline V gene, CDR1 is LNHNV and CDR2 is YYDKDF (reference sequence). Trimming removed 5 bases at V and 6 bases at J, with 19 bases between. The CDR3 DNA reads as TGTGCCACCAGCCGCCGGGGAGGTCCGTTGAATGGCTACACCTTC. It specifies CATSRRGGPLNGYTF.

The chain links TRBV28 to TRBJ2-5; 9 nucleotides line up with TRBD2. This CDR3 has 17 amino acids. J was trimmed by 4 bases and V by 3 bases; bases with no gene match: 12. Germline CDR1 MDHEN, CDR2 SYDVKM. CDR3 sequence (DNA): TGTGCCAGCAGTTTCCCCCTAGCGGGGCCTCAGAGAGAGACCCAGTACTTC. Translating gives CASSFPLAGPQRETQYF.

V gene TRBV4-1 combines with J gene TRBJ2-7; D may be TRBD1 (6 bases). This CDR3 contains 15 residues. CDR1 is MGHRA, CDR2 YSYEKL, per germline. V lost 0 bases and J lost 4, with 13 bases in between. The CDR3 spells CASSQEGRGGYEQYF. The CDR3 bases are TGCGCCAGCAGCCAAGAGGGCAGGGGTGGGTACGAGCAGTACTTC.

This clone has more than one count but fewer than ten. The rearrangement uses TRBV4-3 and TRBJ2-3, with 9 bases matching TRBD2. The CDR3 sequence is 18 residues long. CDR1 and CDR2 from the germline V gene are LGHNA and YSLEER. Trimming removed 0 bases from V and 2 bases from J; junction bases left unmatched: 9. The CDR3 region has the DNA TGCGCCAGCAGCCAAGAGCCAGCTAGCGGGGACATCACAGATACGCAGTATTTT. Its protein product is CASSQEPASGDITDTQYF.

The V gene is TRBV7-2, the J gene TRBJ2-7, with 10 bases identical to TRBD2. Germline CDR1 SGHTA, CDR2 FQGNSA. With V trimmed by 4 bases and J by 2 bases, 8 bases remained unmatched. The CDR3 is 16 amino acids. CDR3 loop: CASSSPSGGAAYEQYF. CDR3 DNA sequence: TGTGCCAGCAGCTCCCCCAGCGGGGGGGCGGCCTACGAGCAGTACTTC.

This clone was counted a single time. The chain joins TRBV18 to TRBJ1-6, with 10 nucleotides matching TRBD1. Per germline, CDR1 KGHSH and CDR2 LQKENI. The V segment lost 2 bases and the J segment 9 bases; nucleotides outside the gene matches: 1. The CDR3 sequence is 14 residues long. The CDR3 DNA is TGTGCCAGCTCACCAGGGACAGGGGTTTCACCCCTCCACTTT. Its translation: CASSPGTGVSPLHF.

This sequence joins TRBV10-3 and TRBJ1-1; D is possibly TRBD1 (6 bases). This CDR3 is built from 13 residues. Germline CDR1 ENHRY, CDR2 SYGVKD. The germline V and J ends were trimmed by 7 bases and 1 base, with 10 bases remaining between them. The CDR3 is CAIKGTPNTEAFF. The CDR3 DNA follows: TGTGCCATCAAGGGGACACCGAACACTGAAGCTTTCTTT.

The CDR3 reads CASSLEGGTEAFF. CDR3 bases: TGTGCCAGCAGCTTAGAAGGAGGGACTGAAGCTTTCTTT. This sequence joins TRBV7-3 and TRBJ1-1; D call uncertain. The germline V gene encodes CDR1 SGHTA and CDR2 FQGTGA. The CDR3 consists of 13 residues. Trimming removed 2 bases at V and 5 bases at J, with 9 bases between.

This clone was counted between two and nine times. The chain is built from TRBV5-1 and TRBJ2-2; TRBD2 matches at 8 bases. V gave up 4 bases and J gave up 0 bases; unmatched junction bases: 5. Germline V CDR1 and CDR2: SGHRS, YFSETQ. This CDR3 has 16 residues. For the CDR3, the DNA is TGCGCCAGCAGCCCGGGGGGGACATCGAACACCGGGGAGCTGTTTTTT. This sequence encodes CASSPGGTSNTGELFF.

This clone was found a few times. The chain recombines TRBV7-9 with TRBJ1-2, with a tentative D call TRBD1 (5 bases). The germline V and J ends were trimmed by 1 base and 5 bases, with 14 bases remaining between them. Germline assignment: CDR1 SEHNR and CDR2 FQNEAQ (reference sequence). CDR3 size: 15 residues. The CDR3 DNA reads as TGTGCCAGCAGCTTAGATCTCAGGGAACCTTATGGCTACACCTTC. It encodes CASSLDLREPYGYTF.

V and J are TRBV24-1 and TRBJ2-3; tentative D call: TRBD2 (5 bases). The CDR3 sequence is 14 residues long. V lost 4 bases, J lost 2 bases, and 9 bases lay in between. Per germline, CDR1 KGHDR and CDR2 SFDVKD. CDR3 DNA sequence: TGTGCCACCAGTGACTACGGGGACACAGATACGCAGTATTTT. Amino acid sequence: CATSDYGDTDTQYF.

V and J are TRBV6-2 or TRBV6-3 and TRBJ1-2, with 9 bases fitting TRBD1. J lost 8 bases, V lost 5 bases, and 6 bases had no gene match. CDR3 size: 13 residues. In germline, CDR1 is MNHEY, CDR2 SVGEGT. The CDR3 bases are TGTGCCAGCAGTCCGGGACAGGGTTTCGGCTACACCTTC. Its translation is CASSPGQGFGYTF.

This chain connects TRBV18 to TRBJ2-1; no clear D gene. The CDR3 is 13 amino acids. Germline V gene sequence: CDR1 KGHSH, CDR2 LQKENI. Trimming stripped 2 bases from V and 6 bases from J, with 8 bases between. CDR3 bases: TGTGCCAGCTCACCAGGCAGGTTCAATGAGCAGTTCTTC. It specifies CASSPGRFNEQFF.

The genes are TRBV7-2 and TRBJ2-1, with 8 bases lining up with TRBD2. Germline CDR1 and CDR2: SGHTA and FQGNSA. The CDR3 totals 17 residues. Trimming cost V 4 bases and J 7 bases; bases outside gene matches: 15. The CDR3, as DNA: TGTGCCAGCAGCTCCACGGTCGGGAGGGCCCCACCGAATGAGCAGTTCTTC. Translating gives CASSSTVGRAPPNEQFF.

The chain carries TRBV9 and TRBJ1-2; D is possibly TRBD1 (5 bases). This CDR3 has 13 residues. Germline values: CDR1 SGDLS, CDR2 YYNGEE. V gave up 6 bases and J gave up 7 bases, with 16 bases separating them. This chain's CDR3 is CASNRDWRGGYTF. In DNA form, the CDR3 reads TGTGCCAGCAATAGGGACTGGCGGGGTGGCTACACCTTC.

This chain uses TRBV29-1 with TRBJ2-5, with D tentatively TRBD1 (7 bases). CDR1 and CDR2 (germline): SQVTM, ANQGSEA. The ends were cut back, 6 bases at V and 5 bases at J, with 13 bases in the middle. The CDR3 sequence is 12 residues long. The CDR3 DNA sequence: TGCAGCGTAATACAGGGGAGGGAGACCCAGTACTTC. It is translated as CSVIQGRETQYF.

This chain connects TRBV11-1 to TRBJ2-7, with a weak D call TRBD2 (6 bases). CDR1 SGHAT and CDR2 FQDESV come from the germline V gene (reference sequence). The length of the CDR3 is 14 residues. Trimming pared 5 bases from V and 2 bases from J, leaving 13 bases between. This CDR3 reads CASSLPGGTYEQYF. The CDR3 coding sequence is TGTGCCAGCAGCCTACCCGGGGGAACCTACGAGCAGTACTTC.

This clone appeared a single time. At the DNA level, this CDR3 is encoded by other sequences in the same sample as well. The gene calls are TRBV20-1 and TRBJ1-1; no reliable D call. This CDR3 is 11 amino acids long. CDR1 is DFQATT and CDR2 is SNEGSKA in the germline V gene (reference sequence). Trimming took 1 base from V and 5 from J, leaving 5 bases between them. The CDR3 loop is CSARAGTEAFF. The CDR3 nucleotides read TGCAGTGCTAGAGCGGGTACTGAAGCTTTCTTT.

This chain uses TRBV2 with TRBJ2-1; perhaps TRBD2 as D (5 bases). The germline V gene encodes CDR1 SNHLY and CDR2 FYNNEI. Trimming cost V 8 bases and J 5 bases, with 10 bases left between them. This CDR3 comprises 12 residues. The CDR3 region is CASLPGNNEQFF. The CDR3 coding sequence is TGTGCCAGCCTGCCGGGAAACAATGAGCAGTTCTTC. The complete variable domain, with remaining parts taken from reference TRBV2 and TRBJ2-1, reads EPEVTQTPSHQVTQMGQEVILRCVPISNHLYFYWYRQILGQKVEFLVSFYNNEISEKSEIFDDQFSVERPDGSNFTLKIRSTKLEDSAMYFCASLPGNNEQFFGPGTRLTVL.

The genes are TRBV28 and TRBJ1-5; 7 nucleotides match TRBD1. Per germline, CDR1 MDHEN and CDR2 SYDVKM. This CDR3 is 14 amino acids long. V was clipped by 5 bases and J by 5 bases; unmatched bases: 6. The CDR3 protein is CASSIRQGYQPQHF. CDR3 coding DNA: TGTGCCAGCAGTATCAGACAGGGCTATCAGCCCCAGCATTTT.

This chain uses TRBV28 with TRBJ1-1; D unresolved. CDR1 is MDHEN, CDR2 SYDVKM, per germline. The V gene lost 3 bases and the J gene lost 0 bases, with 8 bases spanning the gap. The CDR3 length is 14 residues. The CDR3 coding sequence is TGTGCCAGCAGTTTGCGGGTCATGAACACTGAAGCTTTCTTT. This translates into CASSLRVMNTEAFF.

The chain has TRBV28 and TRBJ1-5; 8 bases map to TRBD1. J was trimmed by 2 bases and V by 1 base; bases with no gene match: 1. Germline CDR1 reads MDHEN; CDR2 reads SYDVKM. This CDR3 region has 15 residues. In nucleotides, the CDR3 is TGTGCCAGCAGTTTATTGACAGGGGGCAATCAGCCCCAGCATTTT. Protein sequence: CASSLLTGGNQPQHF.